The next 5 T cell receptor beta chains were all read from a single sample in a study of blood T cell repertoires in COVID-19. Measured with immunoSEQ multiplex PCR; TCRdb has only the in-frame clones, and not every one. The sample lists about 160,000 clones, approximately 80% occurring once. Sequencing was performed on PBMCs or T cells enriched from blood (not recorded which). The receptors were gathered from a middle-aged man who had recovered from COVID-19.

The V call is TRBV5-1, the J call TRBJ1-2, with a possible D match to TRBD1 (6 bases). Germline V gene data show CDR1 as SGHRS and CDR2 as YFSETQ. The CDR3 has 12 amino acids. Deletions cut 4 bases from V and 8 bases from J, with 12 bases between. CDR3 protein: CASSLGAGGYTF. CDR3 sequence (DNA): TGCGCCAGCAGCCTGGGGGCCGGAGGCTACACCTTC. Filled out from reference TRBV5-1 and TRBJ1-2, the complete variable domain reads KAGVTQTPRYLIKTRGQQVTLSCSPISGHRSVSWYQQTPGQGLQFLFEYFSETQRNKGNFPGRFSGRQFSNSRSEMNVSTLELGDSALYLCASSLGAGGYTFGSGTRLTVV.

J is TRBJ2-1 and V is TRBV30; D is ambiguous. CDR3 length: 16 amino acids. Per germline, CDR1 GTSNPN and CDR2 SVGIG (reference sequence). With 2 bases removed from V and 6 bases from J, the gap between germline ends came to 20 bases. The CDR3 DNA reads TGTGCCTGGAGTTCAAAGCTAAGCCCCAAAACCAATGAGCAGTTCTTC. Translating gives CAWSSKLSPKTNEQFF.

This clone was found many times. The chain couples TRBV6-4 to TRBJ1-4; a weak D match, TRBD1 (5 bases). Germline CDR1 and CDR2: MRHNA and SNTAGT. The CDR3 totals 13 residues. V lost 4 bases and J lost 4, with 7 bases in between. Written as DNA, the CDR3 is TGTGCCAGCAGTGTCGGGGGTAATGAAAAACTGTTTTTT. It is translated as CASSVGGNEKLFF.

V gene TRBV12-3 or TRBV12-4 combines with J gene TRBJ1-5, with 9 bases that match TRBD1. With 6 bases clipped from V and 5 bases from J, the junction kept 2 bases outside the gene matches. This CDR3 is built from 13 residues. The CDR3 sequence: CASSRTGDQPQHF. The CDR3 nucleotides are TGTGCCAGCAGCCGGACAGGGGATCAGCCCCAGCATTTT.

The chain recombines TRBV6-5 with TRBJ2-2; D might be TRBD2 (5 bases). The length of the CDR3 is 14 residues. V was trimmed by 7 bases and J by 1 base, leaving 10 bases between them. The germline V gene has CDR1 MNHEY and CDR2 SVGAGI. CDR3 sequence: CASNLGGNTGELFF. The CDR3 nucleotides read TGTGCCAGCAACCTCGGAGGGAACACCGGGGAGCTGTTTTTT.